Following are 22 T cell receptor beta chains from one sample sequenced in a study of blood T cell repertoires in COVID-19. Profiling relied on immunoSEQ multiplex PCR, and the TCRdb table lists in-frame clones only, not all of them. This sample yields about 73,000 clones, of which under 90% are seen a single time; around 4.3% belongs to the top ten. Material: peripheral blood. These receptors originate from a woman in her fifties or sixties with acute or convalescent COVID-19.

The J gene is TRBJ2-3, the V gene TRBV2; 8 positions match TRBD2. Losses at the gene ends were 7 bases for V and 4 bases for J; bases not matched to a gene: 1. Per the germline V gene, CDR1 is SNHLY and CDR2 is FYNNEI. The CDR3 has 12 residues. CDR3 loop: CASTREADTQYF. CDR3 in DNA: TGTGCCAGCACGCGGGAGGCAGATACGCAGTATTTT.

This clone was counted only a few times. This chain joins TRBV6-5 and TRBJ1-4, with 10 bases fitting TRBD1. This CDR3 is 13 amino acids long. Germline V gene lookup returns CDR1 MNHEY and CDR2 SVGAGI. V was pared by 10 bases and J by 8 bases, with 7 bases of the junction left unmatched. CDR3 in amino acids: CATMGQGWEKLFF. The CDR3 DNA follows: TGTGCCACCATGGGACAGGGGTGGGAAAAACTGTTTTTT.

The chain recombines TRBV3-1 (or the pseudogene TRBV3-2) with TRBJ1-1; D unresolved. The V gene's germline CDR1 is LGHDT and CDR2 YNNKEL (reference sequence). The CDR3 is 14 residues long. V was clipped by 0 bases and J by 4 bases, with 9 bases between them. The CDR3 reads CASSQDAGGTEAFF. CDR3 sequence (DNA): TGTGCCAGCAGCCAAGATGCAGGAGGCACTGAAGCTTTCTTT.

The chain employs TRBV6-6 and TRBJ1-5; 12 positions match TRBD1. This CDR3 is 16 amino acids long. With V trimmed by 5 bases and J by 7 bases, 9 bases remained unmatched. The germline V gene has CDR1 MNHNY and CDR2 SVGAGI (reference sequence). CDR3: CASSRKGTGGDQPQHF. CDR3 bases: TGTGCCAGCAGTCGCAAGGGGACAGGGGGCGACCAGCCCCAGCATTTT.

In its sample, this clone was seen once. The gene calls are TRBV6-1 and TRBJ2-7, with 9 bases lining up with TRBD2. V lost 1 base and J lost 0; bases outside the gene matches: 1. The CDR3 length is 15 residues. CDR1 is MNHNS, CDR2 SASEGT, per germline. Written as DNA, the CDR3 is TGTGCCAGCAGTGAAGAGACTAGCGGCTCCTACGAGCAGTACTTC. It is translated as CASSEETSGSYEQYF.

This clone was observed a single time. The gene calls are TRBV5-1 and TRBJ2-2; 8 positions match TRBD1. Per germline, CDR1 SGHRS and CDR2 YFSETQ. The V and J ends lost 4 bases and 7 bases, in that order; junction bases with no gene match: 6. The CDR3 contains 14 residues. CDR3 region: CASSGSGGFGELFF. The CDR3 nucleotides are TGCGCCAGCAGCGGATCAGGGGGCTTCGGGGAGCTGTTTTTT.

The chain recombines TRBV5-1 with TRBJ2-7, with D possibly matching TRBD2 (7 bases). The germline CDR1 and CDR2 sequences are SGHRS and YFSETQ. The CDR3 runs 16 residues. Between the trimmed V and J ends, which lost 0 bases and 5 bases, there was a span of 18 bases. CDR3 nucleotides: TGCGCCAGCAGCTTGGACGGCGGGGGCACCCTACACGAGCAGTACTTC. Its translation is CASSLDGGGTLHEQYF.

The gene calls are TRBV7-2 and TRBJ2-3; a possible D gene is TRBD1 (5 bases). Trimming took off 1 base at V and 11 bases at J, with 13 bases between the two ends. The CDR3 loop spans 13 amino acids. The germline gives CDR1 SGHTA, CDR2 FQGNSA. CDR3: CASSLGQPQLQYF. The CDR3 DNA is TGTGCCAGCAGCTTAGGACAGCCCCAGTTGCAGTATTTT.

As regards this clone: Mismatch with germline at one junction end may stem from a read error. This CDR3 is CASSRSGGIQETQYF. CDR3 nucleotide sequence: TGTGCTAGCAGCCGGAGCGGGGGCATCCAAGAGACCCAGTACTTC. V gene TRBV7-7 combines with J gene TRBJ2-5; TRBD2 agrees at 8 bases. The CDR3 is 15 residues long. Per the germline V gene, CDR1 is SSHAT and CDR2 is FNYEAQ (reference sequence). Variable domain in full (rest from reference TRBV7-7 and TRBJ2-5): GAGVSQSPRYKVTKRGQDVTLRCDPISSHATLYWYQQALGQGPEFLTYFNYEAQPDKSGLPSDRFSAERPEGSISTLTIQRTEQRDSAMYRCASSRSGGIQETQYFGPGTRLLVL.

The rearrangement links TRBV5-5 to TRBJ1-5; TRBD1 aligns across 7 bases. The CDR3 consists of 16 residues. V lost 4 bases and J lost 0; bases outside the gene matches: 7. CDR1 and CDR2 from the germline V gene are SGHKS and YYEKEE (reference sequence). The CDR3 DNA sequence: TGTGCCAGCAGCCCTAGAGGGGACAGTAGCAATCAGCCCCAGCATTTT. It yields the protein CASSPRGDSSNQPQHF.

The rearrangement uses TRBV3-1 (or the pseudogene TRBV3-2) and TRBJ1-3; tentatively, D is TRBD1 (5 bases). Trimming pared 4 bases from V and 1 base from J, leaving 23 bases between. There are 19 residues in the CDR3. In germline, CDR1 is LGHDT, CDR2 YNNKEL (reference sequence). CDR3 residues: CASSPLSNLRQFSGNTIYF. The CDR3 DNA reads as TGTGCCAGCAGCCCCCTATCGAATTTAAGACAGTTTTCTGGAAACACCATATATTTT.

This clone has just one count. The J gene is TRBJ1-1, the V gene TRBV6-5, with D uncertain. The CDR3 runs to 13 residues. V lost 5 bases, J lost 2 bases, and 9 bases lay in between. Looked up from germline, CDR1 is MNHEY and CDR2 is SVGAGI. The CDR3 protein is CASSRALNTEAFF. CDR3 DNA sequence: TGTGCCAGCAGTCGCGCCCTCAACACTGAAGCTTTCTTT.

V gene TRBV9 combines with J gene TRBJ2-6; the D is unclear. CDR1 is SGDLS and CDR2 is YYNGEE in the germline V gene. V lost 2 bases, J lost 2 bases, and 5 bases lay in between. The CDR3 consists of 14 residues. The CDR3 loop is CASSVSPGANVLTF. The CDR3, as DNA: TGTGCCAGCAGCGTTTCTCCTGGGGCCAACGTCCTGACTTTC.

The chain has TRBV2 and TRBJ2-3; a possible D gene is TRBD2 (6 bases). Trimming cost V 3 bases and J 2 bases, with 9 bases left between them. The CDR3 sequence is 14 residues long. CDR1 is SNHLY and CDR2 is FYNNEI in the germline V gene. Here the CDR3 DNA reads TGTGCCAGCAGTGATGGACTACTCACAGATACGCAGTATTTT. This codes for CASSDGLLTDTQYF. Full variable domain (remainder filled in from reference TRBV2 and TRBJ2-3): EPEVTQTPSHQVTQMGQEVILRCVPISNHLYFYWYRQILGQKVEFLVSFYNNEISEKSEIFDDQFSVERPDGSNFTLKIRSTKLEDSAMYFCASSDGLLTDTQYFGPGTRLTVL.

The chain recombines TRBV5-1 with TRBJ2-3, with 11 positions matching TRBD2. V dropped 4 bases and J dropped 12; count of bases not matched to a gene: 19. Germline assignment: CDR1 SGHRS and CDR2 YFSETQ. The CDR3 loop spans 17 amino acids. The CDR3 region is CASSIGTSGPAGESQYF. CDR3 nucleotides: TGCGCCAGCAGCATTGGGACTAGCGGTCCCGCGGGTGAGAGCCAGTATTTT.

This clone was seen only once. The chain recombines TRBV2 with TRBJ1-6; the D gene is possibly TRBD1 (6 bases). This CDR3 comprises 15 residues. Germline-derived CDR1 and CDR2 are SNHLY and FYNNEI. V lost 3 bases to trimming and J lost 10 bases, with 16 bases between them. The CDR3, as DNA: TGTGCCAGCAGTGAGGGCTCTTTAGGGGGATCACCCCTCCACTTT. It codes for CASSEGSLGGSPLHF. The whole variable domain, remainder taken from reference TRBV2 and TRBJ1-6, is EPEVTQTPSHQVTQMGQEVILRCVPISNHLYFYWYRQILGQKVEFLVSFYNNEISEKSEIFDDQFSVERPDGSNFTLKIRSTKLEDSAMYFCASSEGSLGGSPLHFGNGTRLTVT.

This sequence joins TRBV6-5 and TRBJ1-2, with a tentative D call TRBD1 (6 bases). Germline CDR1 and CDR2: MNHEY and SVGAGI. CDR3 size: 13 residues. V was shortened by 3 bases and J by 7 bases, with 12 bases between the two germline ends. The CDR3 sequence is CASSYGQGLGYTF. CDR3 DNA: TGTGCCAGCAGTTATGGTCAGGGGCTTGGCTACACCTTC.

V and J are TRBV7-8 and TRBJ2-1; tentative D call: TRBD2 (6 bases). The CDR3 sequence is 16 residues long. From germline, CDR1 is SGHVS and CDR2 FQNEAQ. Trimming removed 5 bases at V and 8 bases at J, with 22 bases between. CDR3 amino acids: CASSRGGLARSHEQFF. As DNA, the CDR3 is TGTGCCAGCAGCCGAGGAGGGCTAGCGCGCTCCCATGAGCAGTTCTTC.

J is TRBJ2-1 and V is TRBV5-1; 11 nucleotides align to TRBD2. J lost 2 bases, V lost 4 bases, and 5 bases had no gene match. The CDR3 extends over 16 amino acids. Per germline, CDR1 SGHRS and CDR2 YFSETQ. Here the CDR3 DNA reads TGCGCCAGCAGCGGCGGGACTAGCGGACCCTACAATGAGCAGTTCTTC. Its protein product is CASSGGTSGPYNEQFF. Variable domain in full (rest from reference TRBV5-1 and TRBJ2-1): KAGVTQTPRYLIKTRGQQVTLSCSPISGHRSVSWYQQTPGQGLQFLFEYFSETQRNKGNFPGRFSGRQFSNSRSEMNVSTLELGDSALYLCASSGGTSGPYNEQFFGPGTRLTVL.

The V and J genes are TRBV7-9 and TRBJ2-7, with 11 bases matching TRBD2. The CDR3 is 16 residues long. Unmatched junction bases numbered 6, after V lost 0 bases and J lost 5 bases. Germline CDR1 reads SEHNR; CDR2 reads FQNEAQ (reference sequence). The CDR3 reads CASSLAPSGRLNEQYF. The CDR3 DNA reads as TGTGCCAGCAGCTTAGCGCCTAGCGGGAGGCTCAACGAGCAGTACTTC.

The genes are TRBV10-3 and TRBJ1-3, with D tentatively TRBD1 (5 bases). The CDR3 has 12 residues. CDR1 and CDR2 (germline): ENHRY, SYGVKD. Deletions cut 10 bases from V and 2 bases from J, with 9 bases between. The CDR3 protein is CATSGAGNTIYF. The DNA for the CDR3 is TGTGCCACCTCGGGGGCTGGAAACACCATATATTTT.

The chain links TRBV19 to TRBJ1-2; D remains ambiguous. V lost 2 bases, J lost 7 bases, and 14 bases lay in between. Germline lookup yields CDR1 LNHDA and CDR2 SQIVND (reference sequence). The CDR3 extends over 14 amino acids. The CDR3 bases are TGTGCCAGTAGTATAACGGGGATGGGAGGTGGCTACACCTTC. This encodes CASSITGMGGGYTF. The complete variable domain, with remaining parts taken from reference TRBV19 and TRBJ1-2, reads DGGITQSPKYLFRKEGQNVTLSCEQNLNHDAMYWYRQDPGQGLRLIYYSQIVNDFQKGDIAEGYSVSREKKESFPLTVTSAQKNPTAFYLCASSITGMGGGYTFGSGTRLTVV.